This T cell receptor (beta chain) was sequenced during a study of blood T cells in healthy people across ages. A J-beta primer mix and a sample-barcoded 5' primer were used in a second PCR of roughly 6 to 11 cycles. Each of the cDNA molecules was tagged by a template-switch adaptor with 12 random nucleotides. Each CDR3 protein is one row after TCRdb ran MiXCR on the 5' RACE reads. The sample holds approximately 900,000 distinct CDR3 sequences, around 49% seen once. Total RNA was extracted at no less than 5 micrograms per sample. This CDR3 has 13 residues. Germline V CDR1 and CDR2: LGHNT, FRNRAP. Between the trimmed V and J ends, which lost 1 base and 8 bases, there was a span of 9 bases. A note on this clonotype: The antigen is undetermined.

Study findings and constraints: Versus aged donors, long-lived donors had higher diversity and more naive CD4+ cells. It was held that diversity estimates obtained from one million T cells represented underestimates.

Sequenced: blood. The TCR originated in a man aged 25-45 years in good health. The rearrangement uses TRBV12-5 and TRBJ2-1; D not certain. CDR3 residues: CASGLDSQHEQFF. The CDR3, as DNA: TGTGCTAGTGGTTTGGACTCCCAGCATGAGCAGTTCTTC. The whole variable domain, filled in from reference TRBV12-5 and TRBJ2-1, reads DARVTQTPRHKVTEMGQEVTMRCQPILGHNTVFWYRQTMMQGLELLAYFRNRAPLDDSGMPKDRFSAEMPDATLATLKIQPSEPRDSAVYFCASGLDSQHEQFFGPGTRLTVL.